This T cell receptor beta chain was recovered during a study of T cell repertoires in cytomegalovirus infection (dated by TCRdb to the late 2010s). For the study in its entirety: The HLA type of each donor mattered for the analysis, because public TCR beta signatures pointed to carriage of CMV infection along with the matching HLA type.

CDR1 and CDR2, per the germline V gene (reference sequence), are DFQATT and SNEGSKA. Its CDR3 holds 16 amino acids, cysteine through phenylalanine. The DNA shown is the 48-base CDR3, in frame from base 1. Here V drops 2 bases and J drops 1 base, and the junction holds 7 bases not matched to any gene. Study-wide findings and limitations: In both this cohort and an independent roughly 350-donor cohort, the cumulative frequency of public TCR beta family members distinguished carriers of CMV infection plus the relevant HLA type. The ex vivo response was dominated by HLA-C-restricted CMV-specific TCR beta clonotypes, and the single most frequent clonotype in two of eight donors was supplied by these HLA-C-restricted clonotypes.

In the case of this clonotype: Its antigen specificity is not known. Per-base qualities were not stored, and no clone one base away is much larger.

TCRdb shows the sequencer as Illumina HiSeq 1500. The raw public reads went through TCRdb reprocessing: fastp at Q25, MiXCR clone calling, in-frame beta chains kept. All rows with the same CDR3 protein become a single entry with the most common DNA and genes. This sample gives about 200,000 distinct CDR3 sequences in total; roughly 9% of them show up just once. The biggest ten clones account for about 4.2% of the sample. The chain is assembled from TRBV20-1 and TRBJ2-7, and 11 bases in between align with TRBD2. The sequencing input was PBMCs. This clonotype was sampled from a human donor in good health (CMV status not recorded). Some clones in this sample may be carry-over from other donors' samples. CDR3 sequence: CSARPSGRHHSYEQYF. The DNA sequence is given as TGCAGTGCTAGACCTAGCGGGAGGCACCATTCCTACGAGCAGTACTTC.